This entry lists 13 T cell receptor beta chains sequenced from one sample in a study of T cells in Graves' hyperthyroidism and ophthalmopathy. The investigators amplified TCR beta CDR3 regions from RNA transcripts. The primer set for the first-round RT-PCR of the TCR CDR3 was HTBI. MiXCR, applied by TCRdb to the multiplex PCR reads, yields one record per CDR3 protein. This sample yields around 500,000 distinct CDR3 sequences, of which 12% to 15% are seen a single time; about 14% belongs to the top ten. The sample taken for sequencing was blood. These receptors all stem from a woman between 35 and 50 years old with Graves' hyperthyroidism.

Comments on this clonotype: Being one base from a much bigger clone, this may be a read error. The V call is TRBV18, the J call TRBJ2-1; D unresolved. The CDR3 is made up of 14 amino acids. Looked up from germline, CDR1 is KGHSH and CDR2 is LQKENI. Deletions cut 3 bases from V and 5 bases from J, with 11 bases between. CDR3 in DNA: TGTGCCAGCTCACCCCGGTACACCCACAATGAGCAGTTCTTC. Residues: CASSPRYTHNEQFF.

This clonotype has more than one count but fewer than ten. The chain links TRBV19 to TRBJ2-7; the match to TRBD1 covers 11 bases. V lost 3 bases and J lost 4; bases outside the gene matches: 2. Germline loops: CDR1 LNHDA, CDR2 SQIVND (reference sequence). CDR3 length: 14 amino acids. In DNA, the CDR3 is TGTGCCAGTAGTATGGGGACAGGGGGGTACGAGCAGTACTTC. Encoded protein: CASSMGTGGYEQYF.

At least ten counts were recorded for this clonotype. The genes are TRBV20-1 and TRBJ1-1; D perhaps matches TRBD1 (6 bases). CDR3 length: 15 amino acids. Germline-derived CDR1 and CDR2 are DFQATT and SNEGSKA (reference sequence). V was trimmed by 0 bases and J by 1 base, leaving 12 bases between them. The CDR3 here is CSARDGGLGNTEAFF. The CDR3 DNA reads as TGCAGTGCTAGAGACGGGGGCCTTGGGAACACTGAAGCTTTCTTT.

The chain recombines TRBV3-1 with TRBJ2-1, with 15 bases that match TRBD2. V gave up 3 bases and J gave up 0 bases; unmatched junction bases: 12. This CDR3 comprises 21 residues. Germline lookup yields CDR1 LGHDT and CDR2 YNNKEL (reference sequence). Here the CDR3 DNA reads TGTGCCAGCAGCCATCCCCCGGGACTAGCGGGGGGCCCCAGCTCCTACAATGAGCAGTTCTTC. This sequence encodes CASSHPPGLAGGPSSYNEQFF.

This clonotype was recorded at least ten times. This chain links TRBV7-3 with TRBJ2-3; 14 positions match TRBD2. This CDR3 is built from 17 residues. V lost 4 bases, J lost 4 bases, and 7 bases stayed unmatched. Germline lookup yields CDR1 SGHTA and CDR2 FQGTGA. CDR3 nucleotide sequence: TGTGCCAGCAGCTCTGGGACTAGCGGGAGATGGGCAGATACGCAGTATTTT. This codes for CASSSGTSGRWADTQYF.

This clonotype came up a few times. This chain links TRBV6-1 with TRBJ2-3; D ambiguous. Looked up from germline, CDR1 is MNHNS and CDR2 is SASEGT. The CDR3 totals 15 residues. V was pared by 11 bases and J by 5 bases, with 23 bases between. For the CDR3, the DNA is TGTGCCTCAAGACCCCCCGCTCCTAGGGTAGATACGCAGTATTTT. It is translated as CASRPPAPRVDTQYF.

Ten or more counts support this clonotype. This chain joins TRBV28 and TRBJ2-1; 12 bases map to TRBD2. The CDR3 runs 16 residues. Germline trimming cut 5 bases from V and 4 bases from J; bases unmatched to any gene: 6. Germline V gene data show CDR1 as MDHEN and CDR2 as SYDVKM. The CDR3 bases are TGTGCCAGCAGTCGACGACTAGCGGGAGTTTACAATGAGCAGTTCTTC. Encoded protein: CASSRRLAGVYNEQFF.

The CDR3 here is CASSEGTGSSYEQYF. Here the CDR3 DNA reads TGTGCCAGCAGTGAAGGGACGGGGAGCTCCTACGAGCAGTACTTC. V is TRBV6-1 and J is TRBJ2-7; D perhaps matches TRBD2 (5 bases). Germline values: CDR1 MNHNS, CDR2 SASEGT. Between the trimmed V and J ends, which lost 1 base and 0 bases, there was a span of 10 bases. This CDR3 is 15 amino acids long.

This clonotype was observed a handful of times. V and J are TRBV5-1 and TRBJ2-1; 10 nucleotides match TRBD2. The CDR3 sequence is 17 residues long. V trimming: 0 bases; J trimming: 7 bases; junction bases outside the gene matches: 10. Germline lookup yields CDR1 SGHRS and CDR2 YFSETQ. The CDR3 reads CASSLGLGAGGPNEQFF. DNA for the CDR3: TGCGCCAGCAGCTTGGGGTTGGGAGCGGGAGGGCCAAATGAGCAGTTCTTC.

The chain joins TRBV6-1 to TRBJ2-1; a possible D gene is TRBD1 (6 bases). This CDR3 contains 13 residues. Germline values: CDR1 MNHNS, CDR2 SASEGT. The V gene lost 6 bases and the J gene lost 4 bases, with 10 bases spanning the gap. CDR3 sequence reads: CASRPGQYNEQFF. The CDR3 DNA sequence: TGTGCCAGCAGGCCCGGACAGTACAATGAGCAGTTCTTC.

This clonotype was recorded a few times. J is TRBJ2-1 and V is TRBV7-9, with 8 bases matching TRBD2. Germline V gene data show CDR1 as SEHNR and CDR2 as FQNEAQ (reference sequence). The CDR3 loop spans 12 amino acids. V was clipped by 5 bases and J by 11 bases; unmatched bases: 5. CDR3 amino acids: CASSVTSGKQFF. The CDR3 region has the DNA TGTGCCAGCAGCGTTACTAGCGGTAAGCAGTTCTTC.

The CDR3 protein is CASSLWGTNKNIQYF. The CDR3 region has the DNA TGTGCCAGCAGTTTGTGGGGAACAAACAAAAACATTCAGTACTTC. This sequence joins TRBV12-3 or TRBV12-4 and TRBJ2-4; D is unresolved. V lost 3 bases to trimming and J lost 3 bases, with 12 bases between them. This CDR3 is built from 15 residues.

Here the CDR3 reads CASSLNPGLGFHEQFF. CDR3 nucleotide sequence: TGTGCCAGCAGCTTAAATCCGGGACTAGGTTTTCATGAGCAGTTCTTC. This sequence joins TRBV7-3 and TRBJ2-1; TRBD2 aligns across 8 bases. The V gene end was trimmed by 1 base and the J gene end by 8 bases; junction bases not matched to a gene: 10. Germline CDR1 reads SGHTA; CDR2 reads FQGTGA. The CDR3 loop spans 16 amino acids.